The 23 T cell receptor beta chains below were found in one sample sequenced in a study of cytomegalovirus exposure and HLA in healthy donors. Primers included in the PCR were 60 Vbeta and 13 Jbeta primers. Measured with immunoSEQ multiplex PCR; TCRdb has only the in-frame clones, and not every one. Of over 100,000 clones in the sample, about four fifths were seen once. Sequencing used PBMCs. Source of these receptors: a man between 25 and 39 years old in good health and CMV-seropositive.

The rearrangement joins TRBV6-5 to TRBJ2-1, with D possibly being TRBD1 (6 bases). The ends were cut back, 6 bases at V and 0 bases at J, with 12 bases in the middle. CDR1 is MNHEY and CDR2 is SVGAGI in the germline V gene. The CDR3 loop spans 15 amino acids. The CDR3 spells CASRSTGLSYNEQFF. CDR3 sequence (DNA): TGTGCCAGCAGATCGACAGGCCTCTCCTACAATGAGCAGTTCTTC.

V usage is TRBV7-7 and J usage is TRBJ2-2; no reliable D call. In germline, CDR1 is SSHAT, CDR2 FNYEAQ (reference sequence). The CDR3 has 14 amino acids. Trimming took off 1 base at V and 5 bases at J, with 8 bases between the two ends. CDR3 residues: CASSLVFGTGELFF. As DNA, the CDR3 is TGTGCCAGCAGCTTAGTTTTCGGGACCGGGGAGCTGTTTTTT.

The chain joins TRBV10-3 to TRBJ1-2, with D unresolved. Germline V lookup: CDR1 ENHRY, CDR2 SYGVKD. The CDR3 runs 13 residues. The V end lost 6 bases, the J end lost 8 bases, and 16 bases lay between the germline ends. CDR3 coding DNA: TGTGCCATCAGCCAAAACGGTGGTAGCGGCTACACCTTC. Its protein product is CAISQNGGSGYTF.

The DNA of the CDR3 is TGTGCCAGCAGTTTAAACACGGACAGGGCAGAAGCTTTCTTT. Translated, it gives CASSLNTDRAEAFF. This chain uses TRBV6-5 with TRBJ1-1, with 8 bases that match TRBD1. This CDR3 has 14 residues. Germline lookup yields CDR1 MNHEY and CDR2 SVGAGI. Trimming removed 4 bases from V and 8 bases from J; junction bases left unmatched: 9.

The chain joins TRBV6-5 to TRBJ1-2; 8 bases are shared with TRBD1. Germline trimming cut 5 bases from V and 2 bases from J; bases unmatched to any gene: 4. Germline V CDR1 and CDR2: MNHEY, SVGAGI. CDR3 length: 14 residues. For the CDR3, the DNA is TGTGCCAGCAGTACCCGACAGGGGAACTATGGCTACACCTTC. It specifies CASSTRQGNYGYTF.

This chain links TRBV7-2 with TRBJ1-2; maybe TRBD1 (5 bases). The CDR3 covers 14 residues. The V gene lost 1 base and the J gene lost 7 bases, with 13 bases spanning the gap. Germline V gene lookup returns CDR1 SGHTA and CDR2 FQGNSA. CDR3 sequence: CASSLGDFRSGYTF. The CDR3 nucleotides read TGTGCCAGCAGCTTAGGGGACTTCCGGAGTGGCTACACCTTC.

The chain recombines TRBV11-2 with TRBJ2-1; D remains ambiguous. With 2 bases removed from V and 2 bases from J, the gap between germline ends came to 13 bases. Germline assignment: CDR1 SGHAT and CDR2 FQNNGV. CDR3 length: 16 amino acids. The CDR3 DNA reads as TGTGCCAGCAGCTTAATCGGAGCAGTTACCTACAATGAGCAGTTCTTC. Translated: CASSLIGAVTYNEQFF. The entire variable domain, with the rest obtained from reference TRBV11-2 and TRBJ2-1, is as follows: EAGVAQSPRYKIIEKRQSVAFWCNPISGHATLYWYQQILGQGPKLLIQFQNNGVVDDSQLPKDRFSAERLKGVDSTLKIQPAKLEDSAVYLCASSLIGAVTYNEQFFGPGTRLTVL.

The chain employs TRBV6-1 and TRBJ2-7, with TRBD1 matching 11 bases. V trimming: 11 bases; J trimming: 5 bases; junction bases outside the gene matches: 8. The CDR3 is 13 amino acids. The germline V gene encodes CDR1 MNHNS and CDR2 SASEGT. In DNA, the CDR3 is TGTGCCGGACCCGGGACAGGGGGGCACGAGCAGTACGTC. This gives the protein CAGPGTGGHEQYV.

The rearrangement joins TRBV19 to TRBJ1-6, with D perhaps matching TRBD1 (5 bases). Germline V gives CDR1 LNHDA, CDR2 SQIVND (reference sequence). V gave up 3 bases and J gave up 7 bases, with 19 bases separating them. The CDR3 is 17 amino acids. CDR3 bases: TGTGCCAGTAGTATGGGGAAGGGGCCATGGTGGAATTCACCCCTCCACTTT. Protein sequence: CASSMGKGPWWNSPLHF.

V usage is TRBV6-1 and J usage is TRBJ1-4; unclear D gene. The V end lost 1 base, the J end lost 8 bases, and 11 bases lay between the germline ends. The CDR3 is made up of 14 amino acids. Germline CDR1 is MNHNS and CDR2 is SASEGT. DNA of the CDR3: TGTGCCAGCAGTGAAGATCTCGGCGGGGAAAAACTGTTTTTT. It is translated as CASSEDLGGEKLFF.

The J gene is TRBJ1-4, the V gene TRBV5-6; D is possibly TRBD1 (5 bases). Deletions cut 1 base from V and 1 base from J, with 17 bases between. Per germline, CDR1 SGHDT and CDR2 YYEEEE. The CDR3 contains 18 residues. The CDR3, as DNA: TGTGCCAGCAGCTTGTGGGGGGACCACGGGGGAACTAATGAAAAACTGTTTTTT. This translates into CASSLWGDHGGTNEKLFF. The entire variable domain, with the rest obtained from reference TRBV5-6 and TRBJ1-4, is as follows: DAGVTQSPTHLIKTRGQQVTLRCSPKSGHDTVSWYQQALGQGPQFIFQYYEEEERQRGNFPDRFSGHQFPNYSSELNVNALLLGDSALYLCASSLWGDHGGTNEKLFFGSGTQLSVL.

This rearrangement joins TRBV28 to TRBJ1-2; D ambiguous. CDR3 length: 12 amino acids. Per the germline V gene, CDR1 is MDHEN and CDR2 is SYDVKM. The germline V and J ends were trimmed by 2 bases and 8 bases, with 9 bases remaining between them. The CDR3 here is CASSLRGPGYTF. As DNA, the CDR3 is TGTGCCAGCAGTTTACGAGGGCCGGGCTACACCTTC.

The chain recombines TRBV18 with TRBJ1-2, with TRBD1 matching 7 bases. CDR3 length: 15 residues. The germline gives CDR1 KGHSH, CDR2 LQKENI. V was pared by 6 bases and J by 8 bases, with 15 bases of the junction left unmatched. CDR3 nucleotides: TGTGCCAGCTCTACTAGAACTTCAACAGGGGACGGCTACACCTTC. It is translated as CASSTRTSTGDGYTF.

The chain carries TRBV9 and TRBJ2-1; D unclear. The germline gives CDR1 SGDLS, CDR2 YYNGEE. Trimming shortened V by 0 bases and J by 2 bases, and 9 bases separated the two germline ends. The CDR3 is made up of 15 amino acids. CDR3 in DNA: TGTGCCAGCAGCGTAGGGAAACAGCCCTACAATGAGCAGTTCTTC. This gives the protein CASSVGKQPYNEQFF.

The genes are TRBV25-1 and TRBJ2-6; tentatively, D is TRBD1 (6 bases). Germline V CDR1 and CDR2: MGHDK, SYGVNS. Deletions cut 1 base from V and 2 bases from J, with 15 bases between. CDR3 length: 18 amino acids. The CDR3 spells CASSEFRGASTGANVLTF. CDR3 in DNA: TGTGCCAGCAGTGAATTCAGGGGCGCAAGTACTGGGGCCAACGTCCTGACTTTC. Full variable domain (outside the CDR3, taken from reference TRBV25-1 and TRBJ2-6): EADIYQTPRYLVIGTGKKITLECSQTMGHDKMYWYQQDPGMELHLIHYSYGVNSTEKGDLSSESTVSRIRTEHFPLTLESARPSHTSQYLCASSEFRGASTGANVLTFGAGSRLTVL.

The V call is TRBV28, the J call TRBJ2-3, with unresolved D. The CDR3 spans 13 residues. Germline values: CDR1 MDHEN, CDR2 SYDVKM. The V gene lost 6 bases and the J gene lost 3 bases, with 10 bases spanning the gap. The CDR3 loop reads CASSLAMTDTQYF. Here the CDR3 DNA reads TGTGCCAGCAGCTTGGCCATGACAGATACGCAGTATTTT. The full variable domain, its missing parts supplied by reference TRBV28 and TRBJ2-3, is DVKVTQSSRYLVKRTGEKVFLECVQDMDHENMFWYRQDPGLGLRLIYFSYDVKMKEKGDIPEGYSVSREKKERFSLILESASTNQTSMYLCASSLAMTDTQYFGPGTRLTVL.

CDR3 bases: TGTGCCAGCAGCCTTTGGGACAGATACAATGAGCAGTTCTTC. The encoded protein is CASSLWDRYNEQFF. The genes are TRBV13 and TRBJ2-1; 7 bases agree with TRBD1. The germline V gene has CDR1 PRHDT and CDR2 FYEKMQ (reference sequence). The CDR3 length is 14 residues. The V and J ends lost 5 bases and 4 bases, in that order; junction bases with no gene match: 5.

Here the CDR3 reads CATSRSGGRGLTQNEKLFF. The CDR3 nucleotides read TGTGCCACCAGCAGATCAGGAGGCAGGGGGCTTACTCAGAATGAAAAACTGTTTTTT. The genes are TRBV15 and TRBJ1-4, with 8 bases lining up with TRBD1. This CDR3 has 19 amino acids. V shed 2 bases, J shed 5 bases, and the junction held 16 bases outside the gene matches. Germline V lookup: CDR1 LNHNV, CDR2 YYDKDF (reference sequence).

This clone came up once. J is TRBJ2-1 and V is TRBV27; D is ambiguous. The CDR3 loop spans 16 amino acids. Germline V gives CDR1 MNHEY, CDR2 SMNVEV (reference sequence). V lost 5 bases, J lost 0 bases, and 14 bases lay in between. CDR3 in DNA: TGTGCCAGCAGTCCCCCCCCGGGTAGCTCCTACAATGAGCAGTTCTTC. Translated: CASSPPPGSSYNEQFF.

This clone was seen only once. The chain carries TRBV19 and TRBJ1-3; no firm D call. Germline V gives CDR1 LNHDA, CDR2 SQIVND (reference sequence). The CDR3 sequence is 14 residues long. V was trimmed by 8 bases and J by 5 bases, leaving 16 bases between them. This chain's CDR3 is CASCFSGRRNTIYF. The CDR3 nucleotides read TGTGCCAGTTGCTTCTCTGGGAGGAGAAACACCATATATTTT.

V gene TRBV5-1 combines with J gene TRBJ2-7; 11 positions match TRBD2. The CDR3 is made up of 15 amino acids. CDR1 is SGHRS and CDR2 is YFSETQ in the germline V gene. V lost 3 bases to trimming and J lost 7 bases; unmatched junction nucleotides: 9. CDR3: CASSSVAGGPGEQYF. The CDR3 nucleotides are TGCGCCAGCAGCTCCGTAGCGGGGGGGCCTGGAGAGCAGTACTTC. Complete variable domain (other parts from reference TRBV5-1 and TRBJ2-7): KAGVTQTPRYLIKTRGQQVTLSCSPISGHRSVSWYQQTPGQGLQFLFEYFSETQRNKGNFPGRFSGRQFSNSRSEMNVSTLELGDSALYLCASSSVAGGPGEQYFGPGTRLTVT.

This clone was picked up a small number of times. The chain has TRBV7-9 and TRBJ2-5, with D possibly matching TRBD1 (5 bases). The V gene's germline CDR1 is SEHNR and CDR2 FQNEAQ (reference sequence). V was trimmed by 5 bases and J by 2 bases, leaving 15 bases between them. The CDR3 consists of 15 residues. The CDR3 DNA reads as TGTGCCAGCAGCCCAAGGGGTGGGCCTCAAGAGACCCAGTACTTC. The encoded protein is CASSPRGGPQETQYF.

CDR3 nucleotide sequence: TGTGCCATCAGTCGGGACAGGGGAAACACTGAAGCTTTCTTT. Protein sequence: CAISRDRGNTEAFF. This rearrangement joins TRBV10-3 to TRBJ1-1; 10 nucleotides agree with TRBD1. This CDR3 has 14 amino acids. J gave up 2 bases and V 5 bases, and 2 bases lay outside the gene matches. The V gene's germline CDR1 is ENHRY and CDR2 SYGVKD.